These 16 T cell receptor beta chains came from one sample sequenced in a study of T-cell reconstitution after alpha-beta-depleted transplantation in children. As it was prepared, the TCRbeta library received unique molecular identifiers. TCRdb called the PCR reads again in MiXCR, with one record for every CDR3 protein. The data contain 700,000 to 950,000 distinct CDR3 sequences, approximately 15% of them singletons. This material consisted of PBMCs, mostly from graft donor cells, taken 360 days after TCRalphabeta/CD19-depleted stem cell transplant. These receptors were collected from a male patient younger than 18 who had a stem cell transplant for acute lymphoblastic leukemia, so the T cells may come from the graft donor.

This clonotype was detected many times. The V call is TRBV12-3 or TRBV12-4, the J call TRBJ1-3; TRBD1 might be the D (5 bases). The CDR3 is made up of 17 amino acids. Trimming took 4 bases from V and 3 from J, leaving 19 bases between them. CDR3 DNA sequence: TGTGCCAGCAGTTCTCGGGGGATTGGGCTTTTTGGAAACACCATATATTTT. This sequence encodes CASSSRGIGLFGNTIYF.

This clonotype was seen a handful of times. This sequence joins TRBV5-1 and TRBJ2-4, with 9 bases matching TRBD1. Germline V gives CDR1 SGHRS, CDR2 YFSETQ. The CDR3 contains 14 residues. The trim removed 4 bases at V and 5 bases at J, leaving 4 bases unmatched. CDR3 sequence (DNA): TGCGCCAGCAGCATACGGGACAGGGAAAACATTCAGTACTTC. It is translated as CASSIRDRENIQYF.

This clonotype was seen a few times. This chain connects TRBV12-3 or TRBV12-4 to TRBJ2-1; 7 bases map to TRBD2. The CDR3 loop spans 13 amino acids. V trimming: 7 bases; J trimming: 6 bases; junction bases outside the gene matches: 6. CDR3 loop: CASIPSGRNEQFF. The DNA of the CDR3 is TGTGCCAGCATTCCTAGCGGTCGCAATGAGCAGTTCTTC.

V gene TRBV15 combines with J gene TRBJ2-3; possibly TRBD2 for D (8 bases). Trimming left V 8 bases short and J 5 bases short, with 29 bases between. The CDR3 has 18 residues. The germline V gene has CDR1 LNHNV and CDR2 YYDKDF (reference sequence). In nucleotides, the CDR3 is TGTGCCACCCTAAAAAGGCGGGAGGCCAGGGGGTTTGAAGATACGCAGTATTTT. Translating gives CATLKRREARGFEDTQYF.

This clonotype was counted between two and nine times. The rearrangement joins TRBV20-1 to TRBJ2-1; a weak D match, TRBD2 (5 bases). Germline V gene lookup returns CDR1 DFQATT and CDR2 SNEGSKA (reference sequence). The CDR3 runs 15 residues. V lost 0 bases to trimming and J lost 4 bases, with 13 bases between them. The CDR3 nucleotides are TGCAGTGCTAGAGATTCGAGGGAGTCATACAATGAGCAGTTCTTC. Translation gives CSARDSRESYNEQFF.

This rearrangement joins TRBV9 to TRBJ1-4; tentative D call: TRBD1 (6 bases). The CDR3 contains 14 residues. Germline V lookup: CDR1 SGDLS, CDR2 YYNGEE. V was trimmed by 4 bases and J by 5 bases, leaving 12 bases between them. The CDR3 is CASSYHGQNEKLFF. Written as DNA, the CDR3 is TGTGCCAGCAGCTACCACGGACAGAATGAAAAACTGTTTTTT.

This clonotype was seen a handful of times. The chain links TRBV20-1 to TRBJ2-3; TRBD1 aligns across 7 bases. Germline CDR1 reads DFQATT; CDR2 reads SNEGSKA (reference sequence). This CDR3 has 13 amino acids. After removal of 4 bases from V and 2 bases from J, the junction contained 3 bases not matched to a gene. The CDR3 protein is CSAMRGPTDTQYF. In DNA, the CDR3 is TGCAGTGCTATGAGGGGGCCCACAGATACGCAGTATTTT.

This clonotype has more than one count but fewer than ten. This rearrangement joins TRBV6-1 to TRBJ2-7, with TRBD2 identical over 8 bases. This CDR3 spans 14 amino acids. Germline lookup yields CDR1 MNHNS and CDR2 SASEGT. The V gene end was trimmed by 8 bases and the J gene end by 0 bases; junction bases not matched to a gene: 6. The CDR3 coding sequence is TGTGCCAGCGTAGGAAGCGGGAGCTCCTACGAGCAGTACTTC. Protein product: CASVGSGSSYEQYF.

There are a few counts of this clonotype. This chain joins TRBV7-9 and TRBJ2-1; TRBD2 is a possible D gene (6 bases). The germline CDR1 and CDR2 sequences are SEHNR and FQNEAQ (reference sequence). This CDR3 region has 17 residues. V was trimmed by 1 base and J by 6 bases, leaving 19 bases between them. The CDR3 loop is CASSLDFTGSAVNEQFF. CDR3 sequence (DNA): TGTGCCAGCAGCTTAGATTTTACCGGGAGTGCGGTCAATGAGCAGTTCTTC.

The chain combines TRBV5-1 with TRBJ2-7, with 12 bases identical to TRBD2. The CDR3 consists of 15 residues. The V and J ends lost 5 bases and 2 bases, in that order; junction bases with no gene match: 5. Germline V CDR1 and CDR2: SGHRS, YFSETQ. The CDR3 loop reads CASRLRLAGAYEQYF. The CDR3, as DNA: TGCGCCAGCAGATTGAGACTAGCGGGAGCCTACGAGCAGTACTTC.

The V and J genes are TRBV4-1 and TRBJ1-5, with unresolved D. Germline V CDR1 and CDR2: MGHRA, YSYEKL. V lost 0 bases and J 2 bases, leaving 11 bases between the germline ends. This CDR3 is built from 16 residues. The CDR3 protein is CASSQDLGVGNQPQHF. The CDR3 DNA reads TGCGCCAGCAGCCAAGATCTCGGGGTAGGCAATCAGCCCCAGCATTTT.

The rearrangement links TRBV5-1 to TRBJ2-1, with 10 bases aligning to TRBD2. The V and J ends lost 4 bases and 0 bases, in that order; junction bases with no gene match: 1. Germline values: CDR1 SGHRS, CDR2 YFSETQ. This CDR3 comprises 15 residues. CDR3 sequence reads: CASSQREGSYNEQFF. The CDR3 bases are TGCGCCAGCAGCCAGCGGGAGGGCTCCTACAATGAGCAGTTCTTC.

This clonotype occurred a few times. The chain carries TRBV20-1 and TRBJ2-1; D may be TRBD1 (6 bases). The V and J ends lost 6 bases and 0 bases respectively, with 15 bases between them. The CDR3 spans 15 residues. Per germline, CDR1 DFQATT and CDR2 SNEGSKA (reference sequence). In DNA, the CDR3 is TGCAGTGCGCCGACAGGCCTTAGCTCCTACAATGAGCAGTTCTTC. Residues: CSAPTGLSSYNEQFF.

The chain is built from TRBV11-2 and TRBJ1-6, with 10 bases fitting TRBD1. Germline CDR1 is SGHAT and CDR2 is FQNNGV. After removal of 1 base from V and 4 bases from J, the junction contained 7 bases not matched to a gene. The CDR3 extends over 18 amino acids. CDR3 sequence: CASSLVNGTGDYNSPLHF. The CDR3 DNA sequence: TGTGCCAGCAGCTTAGTGAACGGGACAGGGGATTATAATTCACCCCTCCACTTT. Combining the CDR3 with reference TRBV11-2 and TRBJ1-6 gives the whole variable domain EAGVAQSPRYKIIEKRQSVAFWCNPISGHATLYWYQQILGQGPKLLIQFQNNGVVDDSQLPKDRFSAERLKGVDSTLKIQPAKLEDSAVYLCASSLVNGTGDYNSPLHFGNGTRLTVT.

This clonotype occurred a few times. This chain links TRBV27 with TRBJ2-3; TRBD1 is a possible D gene (5 bases). This CDR3 spans 12 amino acids. V was trimmed by 10 bases and J by 1 base, leaving 9 bases between them. The V gene's germline CDR1 is MNHEY and CDR2 SMNVEV (reference sequence). CDR3 in DNA: TGTGCCACCCAGGGCCGCACAGATACGCAGTATTTT. This gives the protein CATQGRTDTQYF.

The rearrangement links TRBV7-7 to TRBJ2-6; 10 bases map to TRBD1. The germline V gene has CDR1 SSHAT and CDR2 FNYEAQ (reference sequence). This CDR3 has 16 amino acids. V lost 5 bases and J lost 2; bases outside the gene matches: 3. The chain's CDR3 is CASSPGTGAGANVLTF. In DNA, the CDR3 is TGTGCCAGCAGCCCCGGGACAGGGGCTGGGGCCAACGTCCTGACTTTC.